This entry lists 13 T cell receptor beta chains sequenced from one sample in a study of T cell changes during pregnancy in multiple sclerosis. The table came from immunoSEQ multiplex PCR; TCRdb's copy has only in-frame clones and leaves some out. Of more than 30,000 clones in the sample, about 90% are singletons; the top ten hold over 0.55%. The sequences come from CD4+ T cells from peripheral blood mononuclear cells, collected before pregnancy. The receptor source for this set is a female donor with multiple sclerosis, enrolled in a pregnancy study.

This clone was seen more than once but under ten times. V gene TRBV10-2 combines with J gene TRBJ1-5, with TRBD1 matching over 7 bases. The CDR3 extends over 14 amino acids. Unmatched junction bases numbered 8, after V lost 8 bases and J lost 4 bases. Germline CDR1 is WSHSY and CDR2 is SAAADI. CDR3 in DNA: TGCGCCAGCCATACAGGGGCGACAAATCAGCCCCAGCATTTT. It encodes CASHTGATNQPQHF.

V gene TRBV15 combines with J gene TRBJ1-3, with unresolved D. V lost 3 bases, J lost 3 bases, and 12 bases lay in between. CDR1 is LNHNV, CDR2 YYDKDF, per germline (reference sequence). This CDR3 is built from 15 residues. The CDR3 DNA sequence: TGTGCCACCAGCAGTGACGGGGATCGTGGAAACACCATATATTTT. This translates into CATSSDGDRGNTIYF.

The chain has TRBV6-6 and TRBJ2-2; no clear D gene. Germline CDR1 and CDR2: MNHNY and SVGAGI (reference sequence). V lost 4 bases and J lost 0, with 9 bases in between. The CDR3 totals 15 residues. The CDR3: CASSWISSNTGELFF. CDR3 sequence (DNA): TGTGCCAGCAGTTGGATTAGCTCGAACACCGGGGAGCTGTTTTTT.

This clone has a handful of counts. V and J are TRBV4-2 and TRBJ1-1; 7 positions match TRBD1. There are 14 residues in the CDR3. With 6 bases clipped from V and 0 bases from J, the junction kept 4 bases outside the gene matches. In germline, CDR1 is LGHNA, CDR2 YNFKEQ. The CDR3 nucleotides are TGTGCCAGCAGACGGGACAGCGTGAACACTGAAGCTTTCTTT. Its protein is CASRRDSVNTEAFF.

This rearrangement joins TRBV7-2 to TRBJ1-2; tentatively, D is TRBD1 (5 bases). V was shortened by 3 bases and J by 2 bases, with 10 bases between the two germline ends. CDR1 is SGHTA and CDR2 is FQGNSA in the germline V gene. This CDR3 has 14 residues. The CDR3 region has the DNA TGTGCCAGCAGCTTGGGGCCGGCGAACTATGGCTACACCTTC. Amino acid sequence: CASSLGPANYGYTF.

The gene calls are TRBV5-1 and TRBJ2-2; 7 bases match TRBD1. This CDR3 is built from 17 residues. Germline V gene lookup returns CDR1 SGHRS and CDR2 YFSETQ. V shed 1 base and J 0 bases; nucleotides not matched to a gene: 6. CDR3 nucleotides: TGCGCCAGCAGCTTGAACCCTGACAGGGCGAACACCGGGGAGCTGTTTTTT. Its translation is CASSLNPDRANTGELFF.

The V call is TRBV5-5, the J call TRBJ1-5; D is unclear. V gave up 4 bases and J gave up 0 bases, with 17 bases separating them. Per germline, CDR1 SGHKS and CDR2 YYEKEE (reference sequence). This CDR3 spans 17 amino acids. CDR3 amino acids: CASSPRETLYSNQPQHF. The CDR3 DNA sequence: TGTGCCAGCAGCCCGAGGGAGACACTTTATAGCAATCAGCCCCAGCATTTT.

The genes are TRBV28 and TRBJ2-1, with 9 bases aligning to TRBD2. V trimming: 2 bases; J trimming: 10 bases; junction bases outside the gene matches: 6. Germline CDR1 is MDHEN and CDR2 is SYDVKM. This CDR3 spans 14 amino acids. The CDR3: CASSLRGGGWEQFF. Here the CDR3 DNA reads TGTGCCAGCAGTTTACGCGGGGGGGGCTGGGAGCAGTTCTTC.

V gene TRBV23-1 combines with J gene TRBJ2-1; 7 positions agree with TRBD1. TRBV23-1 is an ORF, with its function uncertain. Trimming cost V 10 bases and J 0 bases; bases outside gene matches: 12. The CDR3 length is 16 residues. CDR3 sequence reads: CAIPIRGRSSYNEQFF. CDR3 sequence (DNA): TGCGCCATCCCCATCAGGGGGAGAAGCTCCTACAATGAGCAGTTCTTC.

Here the CDR3 DNA reads TGTGCCAGCAGCGGGGGGCCCTCCTCACCCCTCCACTTT. Translating gives CASSGGPSSPLHF. The chain links TRBV9 to TRBJ1-6, with a possible D match to TRBD1 (6 bases). The CDR3 runs to 13 residues. Trimming removed 3 bases at V and 10 bases at J, with 11 bases between. Germline values: CDR1 SGDLS, CDR2 YYNGEE.

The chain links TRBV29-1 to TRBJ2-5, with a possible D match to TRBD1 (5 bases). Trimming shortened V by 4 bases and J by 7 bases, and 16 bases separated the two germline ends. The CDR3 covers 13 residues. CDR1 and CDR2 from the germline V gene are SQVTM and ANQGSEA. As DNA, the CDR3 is TGCAGCGTTGGGACCTCAGGGTTGGGGACCCAGTACTTC. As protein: CSVGTSGLGTQYF.

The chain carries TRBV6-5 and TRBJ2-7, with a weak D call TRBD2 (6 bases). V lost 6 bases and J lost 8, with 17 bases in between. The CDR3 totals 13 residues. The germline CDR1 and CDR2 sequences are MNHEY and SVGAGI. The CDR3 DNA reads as TGTGCCAGCAGCCCAGGGACTGGCTTTAAGCAGTACTTC. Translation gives CASSPGTGFKQYF.

The CDR3 sequence: CASSKALGTSGGPDTDTQYF. The CDR3 DNA reads TGTGCCAGCAGCAAAGCGCTCGGGACTAGCGGGGGGCCGGACACAGATACGCAGTATTTT. The genes are TRBV21-1 and TRBJ2-3; the tabulated D call, TRBD2, remains unverified against the DNA. TRBV21-1 counts as a pseudogene. The CDR3 contains 20 residues.